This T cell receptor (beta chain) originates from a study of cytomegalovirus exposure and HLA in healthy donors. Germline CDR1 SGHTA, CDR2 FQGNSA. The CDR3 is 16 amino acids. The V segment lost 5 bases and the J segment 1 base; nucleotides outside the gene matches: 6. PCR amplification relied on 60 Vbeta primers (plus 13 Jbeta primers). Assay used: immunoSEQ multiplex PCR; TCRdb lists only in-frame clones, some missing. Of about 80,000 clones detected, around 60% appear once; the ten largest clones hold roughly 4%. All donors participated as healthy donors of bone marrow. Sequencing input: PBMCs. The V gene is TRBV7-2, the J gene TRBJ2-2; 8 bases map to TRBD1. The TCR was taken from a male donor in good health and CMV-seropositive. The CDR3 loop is CASSRSGTGNTGELFF. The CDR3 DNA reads TGTGCCAGCAGCCGGTCCGGGACAGGGAACACCGGGGAGCTGTTTTTT.